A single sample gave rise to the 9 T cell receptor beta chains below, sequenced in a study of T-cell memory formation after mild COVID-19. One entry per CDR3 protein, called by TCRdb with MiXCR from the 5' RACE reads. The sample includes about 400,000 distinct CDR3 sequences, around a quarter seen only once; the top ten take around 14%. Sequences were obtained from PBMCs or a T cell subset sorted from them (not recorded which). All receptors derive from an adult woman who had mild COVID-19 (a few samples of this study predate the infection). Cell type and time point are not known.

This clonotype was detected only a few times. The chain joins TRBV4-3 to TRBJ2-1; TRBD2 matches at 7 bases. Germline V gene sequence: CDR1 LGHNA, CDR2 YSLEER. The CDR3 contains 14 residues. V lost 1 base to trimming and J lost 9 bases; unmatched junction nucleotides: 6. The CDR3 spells CASSQGWREIEQFF. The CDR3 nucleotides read TGCGCCAGCAGCCAAGGTTGGCGGGAGATTGAGCAGTTCTTC.

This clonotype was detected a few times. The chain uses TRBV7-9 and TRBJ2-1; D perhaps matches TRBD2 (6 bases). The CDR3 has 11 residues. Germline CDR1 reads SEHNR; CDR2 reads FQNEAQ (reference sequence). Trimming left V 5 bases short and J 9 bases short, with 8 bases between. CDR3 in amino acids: CASSPSVEQFF. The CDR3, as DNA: TGTGCCAGCAGCCCTAGCGTTGAGCAGTTCTTC.

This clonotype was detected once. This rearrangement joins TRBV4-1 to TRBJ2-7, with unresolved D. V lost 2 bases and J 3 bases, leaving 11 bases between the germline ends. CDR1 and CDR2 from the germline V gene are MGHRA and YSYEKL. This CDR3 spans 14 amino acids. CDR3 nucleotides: TGCGCCAGCAGCCAAAGGGCCCCGGACTACGAGCAGTACTTC. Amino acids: CASSQRAPDYEQYF.

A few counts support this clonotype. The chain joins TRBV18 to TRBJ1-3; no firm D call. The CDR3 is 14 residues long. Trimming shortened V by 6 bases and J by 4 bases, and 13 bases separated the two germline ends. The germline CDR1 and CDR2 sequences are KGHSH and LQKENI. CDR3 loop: CASSPTEPGNTIYF. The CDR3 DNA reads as TGTGCCAGCTCTCCGACCGAGCCGGGAAACACCATATATTTT.

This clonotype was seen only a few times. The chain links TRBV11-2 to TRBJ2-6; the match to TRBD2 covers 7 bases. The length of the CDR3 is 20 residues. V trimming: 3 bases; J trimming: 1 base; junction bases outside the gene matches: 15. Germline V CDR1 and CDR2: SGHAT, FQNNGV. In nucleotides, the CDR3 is TGTGCCAGCAGCTTCCGTCGGACGGGAGGTCCGGATTCTGGGGCCAACGTCCTGACTTTC. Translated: CASSFRRTGGPDSGANVLTF.

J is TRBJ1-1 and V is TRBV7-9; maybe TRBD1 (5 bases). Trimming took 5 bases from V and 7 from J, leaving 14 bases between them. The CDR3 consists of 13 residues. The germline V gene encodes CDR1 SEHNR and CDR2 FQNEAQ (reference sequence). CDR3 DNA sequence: TGTGCCAGCAGCCGGGGGGGGTACCTTGAAGCTTTCTTT. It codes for CASSRGGYLEAFF.

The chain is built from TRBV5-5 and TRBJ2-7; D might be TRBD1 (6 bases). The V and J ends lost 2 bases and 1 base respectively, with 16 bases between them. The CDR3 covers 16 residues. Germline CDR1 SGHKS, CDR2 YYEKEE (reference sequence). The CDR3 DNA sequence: TGTGCCAGCAGCTTCAACCTACGACAGGCTTCCTACGAGCAGTACTTC. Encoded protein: CASSFNLRQASYEQYF.

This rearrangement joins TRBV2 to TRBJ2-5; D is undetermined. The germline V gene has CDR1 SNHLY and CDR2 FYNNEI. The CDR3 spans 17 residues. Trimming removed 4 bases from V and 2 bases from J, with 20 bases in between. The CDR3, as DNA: TGTGCCAGCAGTGCCTGGACCGCCGGCTCGCTACAAGAGACCCAGTACTTC. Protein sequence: CASSAWTAGSLQETQYF.

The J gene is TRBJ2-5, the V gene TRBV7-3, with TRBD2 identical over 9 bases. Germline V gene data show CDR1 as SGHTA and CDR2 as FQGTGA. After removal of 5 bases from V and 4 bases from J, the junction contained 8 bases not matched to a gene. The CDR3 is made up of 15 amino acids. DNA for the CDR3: TGTGCCAGCAGCCTGACTAGCGGTCTGGGAGAGACCCAGTACTTC. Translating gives CASSLTSGLGETQYF.